This T cell receptor (beta chain) was documented in a study of T-cell reconstitution after alpha-beta-depleted transplantation in children. Germline CDR1 reads SNHLY; CDR2 reads FYNNEI. CDR3 length: 13 amino acids. V lost 7 bases, J lost 6 bases, and 12 bases lay in between. Unique molecular identifiers tagged the TCRbeta library. TCRdb ran MiXCR on the PCR reads and lists one entry per CDR3 protein. Of over 90,000 distinct CDR3 sequences in the sample, 6% to 9% were seen once. General study findings and limits: At around two months after transplant, the alpha-beta T cells were reportedly derived from several hundred expanded clones that came from non-depleted graft cells. When one year had passed after transplant, most T-cell counts and diversity came from newly produced T cells. Surviving recipient T cells and thymic progenitors produced the high day-60 TCRbeta diversity seen in some patients.

This clonotype has at least ten counts. Its antigen is not identified. The material was PBMCs, obtained before TCRalphabeta/CD19-depleted stem cell transplant. The rearrangement joins TRBV2 to TRBJ2-2, with TRBD1 as a possible D gene (6 bases). The receptor was isolated from a boy aged 2-9 years with acute lymphoblastic leukemia, due to receive a stem cell transplant. CDR3: CASMARGAGELFF. CDR3 DNA: TGTGCCAGCATGGCCAGGGGCGCCGGGGAGCTGTTTTTT.